This section outlines one T cell receptor beta chain sequence together with its context. Trimming took 3 bases from V and 3 from J; bases not matched to a gene: 11. The CDR3 is 17 residues long. CDR1 is DFQATT and CDR2 is SNEGSKA in the germline V gene (reference sequence). Treatment meaning: around 19 received Ad26.COV2.S at low or high dose, single or two shots; roughly five received placebo; per-sample allocation not given. Day 63 after the first vaccine or placebo injection was the time point for sampling. Participants' vaccine, an Ad26 vector, delivered Wuhan-strain SARS-CoV-2 spike. This entry is derived from a study of Ad26.COV2.S vaccination and SARS-CoV-2 variants. As for the study in general: Once, or twice with 56 days between doses, Ad26.COV2.S was given intramuscularly.

Repertoires were generated with immunoSEQ multiplex PCR, while TCRdb's copy carries only in-frame clones and drops some. The sample has about 450,000 clones, about 88% seen once. This specimen consisted of peripheral blood, obtained in a trial of Ad26.COV2.S vaccine versus placebo. This rearrangement joins TRBV20-1 to TRBJ2-7; TRBD2 matches at 13 bases. The TCR originated in a person between 18 and 65 years old who received the Ad26.COV2.S COVID-19 vaccine or a placebo. CDR3 sequence: CSASGPGLAGSGYEQYF. The CDR3 coding sequence is TGCAGTGCTAGTGGCCCGGGACTAGCGGGGTCGGGCTACGAGCAGTACTTC.